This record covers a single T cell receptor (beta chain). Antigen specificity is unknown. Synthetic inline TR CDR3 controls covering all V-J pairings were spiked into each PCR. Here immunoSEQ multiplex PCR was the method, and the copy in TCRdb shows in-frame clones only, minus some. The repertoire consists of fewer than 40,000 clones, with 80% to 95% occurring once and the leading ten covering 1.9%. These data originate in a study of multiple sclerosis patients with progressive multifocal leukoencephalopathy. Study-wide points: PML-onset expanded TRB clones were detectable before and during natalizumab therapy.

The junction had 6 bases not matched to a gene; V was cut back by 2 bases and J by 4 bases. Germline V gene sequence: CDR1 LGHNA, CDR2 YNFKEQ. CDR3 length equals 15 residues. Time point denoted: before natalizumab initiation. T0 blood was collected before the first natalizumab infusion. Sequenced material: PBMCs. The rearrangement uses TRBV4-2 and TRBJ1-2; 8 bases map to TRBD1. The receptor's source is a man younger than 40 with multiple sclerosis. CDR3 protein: CASSQSWTGFYGYTF. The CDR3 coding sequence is TGTGCCAGCAGCCAATCTTGGACAGGGTTCTATGGCTACACCTTC.